This TCR beta chain was identified in a study of spatial heterogeneity in lung cancer. TCRdb ran MiXCR on the 5' RACE reads and lists one entry per CDR3 protein. The table has 4,400 or so distinct CDR3 sequences, 53% seen once. Germline V gives CDR1 SEHNR, CDR2 FQNEAQ (reference sequence). The CDR3 length is 15 residues. V lost 5 bases to trimming and J lost 0 bases, with 11 bases between them. Concerning this clonotype: Within a library made for alpha chains, this beta chain is off target, and its count is uninformative.

Time point described: sample taken at primary tumor resection. The sequenced material consisted of unsorted whole RNA from tumor, nontumor lung or frozen PBMC. The receptor comes from a female donor with early-stage non-small cell lung cancer. The specimen was PBMCs, collected at surgery. The chain uses TRBV7-9 and TRBJ2-1; TRBD1 is a possible D gene (5 bases). In DNA form, the CDR3 reads TGTGCCAGCAGCCAACAGGAGATCTCCTACAATGAGCAGTTCTTC. Translated: CASSQQEISYNEQFF. Drawing the rest from reference TRBV7-9 and TRBJ2-1, the complete variable domain is DTGVSQNPRHKITKRGQNVTFRCDPISEHNRLYWYRQTLGQGPEFLTYFQNEAQLEKSRLLSDRFSAERPKGSFSTLEIQRTEQGDSAMYLCASSQQEISYNEQFFGPGTRLTVL.